The 27 T cell receptor beta chains below were found in one sample sequenced in a study of blood T cells in healthy people across ages. Then a second PCR, running roughly 7 to 11 cycles, was carried out with a sample-barcoded 5' primer and a J-beta primer mix. TCRdb analysed the 5' RACE reads with MiXCR anew, one entry per CDR3 protein. The table lists around 620,000 distinct CDR3 sequences, roughly 29% of them singletons. Sequencing was done on a sample of blood. The source of these receptors is a woman aged 70-85 years in good health.

The V call is TRBV5-6, the J call TRBJ2-5; TRBD2 aligns across 11 bases. V was clipped by 2 bases and J by 2 bases; unmatched bases: 8. The CDR3 sequence is 17 residues long. CDR1 is SGHDT and CDR2 is YYEEEE in the germline V gene. CDR3 loop: CASSFSPSGGPQETQYF. For the CDR3, the DNA is TGTGCCAGCAGCTTTTCCCCTAGCGGGGGGCCTCAAGAGACCCAGTACTTC.

This clonotype has only a few counts. The rearrangement uses TRBV20-1 and TRBJ2-7, with 15 bases identical to TRBD2. With 6 bases clipped from V and 4 bases from J, the junction kept 10 bases outside the gene matches. The CDR3 extends over 16 amino acids. Germline V gene data show CDR1 as DFQATT and CDR2 as SNEGSKA (reference sequence). The CDR3: CSATAGLAGGGYEQYF. The CDR3 DNA reads TGCAGTGCGACCGCGGGACTAGCGGGGGGCGGATACGAGCAGTACTTC.

The chain employs TRBV7-2 and TRBJ2-5; tentative D call: TRBD2 (5 bases). The V end lost 2 bases, the J end lost 4 bases, and 17 bases lay between the germline ends. The CDR3 runs to 16 residues. The germline V gene encodes CDR1 SGHTA and CDR2 FQGNSA. CDR3: CASSLQSRRLSETQYF. For the CDR3, the DNA is TGTGCCAGCAGCTTACAGTCTAGGAGGCTCTCAGAGACCCAGTACTTC.

In this sample, this clonotype turned up a few times. The chain is built from TRBV4-1 and TRBJ2-2; TRBD2 agrees at 11 bases. This CDR3 spans 16 amino acids. V was pared by 2 bases and J by 5 bases, with 4 bases of the junction left unmatched. Germline CDR1 is MGHRA and CDR2 is YSYEKL. Here the CDR3 DNA reads TGCGCCAGCAGCCAAAGATTAGCGGGGGGGACCGGGGAGCTGTTTTTT. Residues: CASSQRLAGGTGELFF.

The chain is built from TRBV9 and TRBJ1-2; D is unclear. The V and J ends lost 3 bases and 4 bases respectively, with 13 bases between them. Germline values: CDR1 SGDLS, CDR2 YYNGEE. CDR3 length: 14 amino acids. In DNA form, the CDR3 reads TGTGCCAGCAGCGGCGGCGACGGCCCCTATGGCTACACCTTC. Encoded protein: CASSGGDGPYGYTF.

The rearrangement links TRBV4-2 to TRBJ2-7; TRBD1 matches 9 bases. The CDR3 is 15 amino acids. Germline assignment: CDR1 LGHNA and CDR2 YNFKEQ. V lost 4 bases, J lost 5 bases, and 9 bases stayed unmatched. CDR3 region: CASSRPGQGVHEQYF. In DNA, the CDR3 is TGTGCCAGCAGCCGCCCGGGACAGGGAGTCCACGAGCAGTACTTC.

The rearrangement uses TRBV20-1 and TRBJ1-4; TRBD1 is a possible D gene (6 bases). Germline V gives CDR1 DFQATT, CDR2 SNEGSKA (reference sequence). CDR3 length: 11 amino acids. CDR3 bases: TGCAGCCTCAAAACAGGGTTTGGACTGTTTTTT. Residues: CSLKTGFGLFF.

As concerns this clonotype: At one boundary the junction diverges from the germline segment, which might be a read error. The chain joins TRBV9 to TRBJ2-3; maybe TRBD2 (7 bases). The CDR3 sequence is 16 residues long. Germline V gene data show CDR1 as SGDLS and CDR2 as YYNGEE. CDR3 region: CASSVDAGAGGNTQYF. CDR3 in DNA: TGTGCCAGCAGCGTCGACGCGGGGGCCGGTGGGAATACACAGTATTTT.

In this sample, this clonotype turned up a few times. This rearrangement joins TRBV6-1 to TRBJ1-3; no clear D gene. The V end was cut by 2 bases, the J end by 0 bases, with 8 bases between. Looked up from germline, CDR1 is MNHNS and CDR2 is SASEGT. The CDR3 loop spans 15 amino acids. CDR3 sequence: CASSEKGLSGNTIYF. As DNA, the CDR3 is TGTGCCAGCAGTGAAAAAGGCCTCTCTGGAAACACCATATATTTT.

This clonotype occurred a few times. The gene calls are TRBV7-2 and TRBJ2-1; D unclear. The J call is doubtful: the DNA matches TRBJ2-7 better. The CDR3 extends over 13 amino acids. From germline, CDR1 is SGHTA and CDR2 FQGNSA. CDR3 sequence: CASGPARQNEQYF. The CDR3 DNA reads TGTGCCAGCGGCCCCGCTCGCCAGAACGAGCAGTACTTC.

This clonotype was recorded a few times. This chain connects TRBV10-3 to TRBJ2-7, with no clear D. V lost 3 bases and J 1 base, leaving 10 bases between the germline ends. The CDR3 consists of 14 residues. Germline CDR1 ENHRY, CDR2 SYGVKD. CDR3 nucleotide sequence: TGTGCCATCAGTGAAAGCGCCCAATCCTACGAGCAGTACTTC. It is translated as CAISESAQSYEQYF.

The chain links TRBV7-2 to TRBJ2-5, with D tentatively TRBD2 (6 bases). This CDR3 has 16 amino acids. Trimming removed 1 base from V and 7 bases from J, with 19 bases in between. CDR1 is SGHTA and CDR2 is FQGNSA in the germline V gene. For the CDR3, the DNA is TGTGCCAGCAGCTTAGAGGGGACTCAAGCTGGTGGGACCCAGTACTTC. Its translation is CASSLEGTQAGGTQYF. Full variable domain (missing parts from reference TRBV7-2 and TRBJ2-5): GAGVSQSPSNKVTEKGKDVELRCDPISGHTALYWYRQSLGQGLEFLIYFQGNSAPDKSGLPSDRFSAERTGGSVSTLTIQRTQQEDSAVYLCASSLEGTQAGGTQYFGPGTRLLVL.

The table lists this clonotype with a few counts. This CDR3 is missing its conserved last phenylalanine or tryptophan, likely due to a read error. The chain is built from TRBV5-1 and TRBJ1-1, with D maybe TRBD1 (5 bases). The CDR3 sequence is 13 residues long. Germline V CDR1 and CDR2: SGHRS, YFSETQ. The ends were cut back, 4 bases at V and 3 bases at J, with 10 bases in the middle. The CDR3 protein is CASSLGGDTEAFL. CDR3 in DNA: TGCGCCAGCAGCCTGGGGGGGGACACTGAAGCTTTCCTT.

Only one count was recorded for this clonotype. This sequence joins TRBV2 and TRBJ2-5; TRBD2 matches 9 bases. The DNA end is more similar to TRBJ2-1, so the J call may be wrong. The CDR3 has 15 residues. From germline, CDR1 is SNHLY and CDR2 FYNNEI. The DNA for the CDR3 is TGTGCCAGCAGTGACAGCGGGGGGCAGTACAATGAGCAGTTCTTC. This gives the protein CASSDSGGQYNEQFF.

There are a few counts of this clonotype. CDR3 in DNA: TGCGCCAGCAGCCAAGAAGACGCCGGGGAGCTGTTTTTT. Protein product: CASSQEDAGELFF. V gene TRBV4-3 combines with J gene TRBJ2-2; D gene unclear. Germline CDR1 LGHNA, CDR2 YSLEER. The CDR3 loop spans 13 amino acids. V was trimmed by 0 bases and J by 6 bases, leaving 5 bases between them.

A few counts support this clonotype. This chain links TRBV2 with TRBJ1-1; 8 nucleotides align to TRBD1. The length of the CDR3 is 12 residues. Per the germline V gene, CDR1 is SNHLY and CDR2 is FYNNEI. Losses at the gene ends were 5 bases for V and 11 bases for J; bases not matched to a gene: 7. As DNA, the CDR3 is TGTGCCAGCAGTTACAGGGGGAGCGTCGCTTTCTTT. It specifies CASSYRGSVAFF.

This chain uses TRBV27 with TRBJ1-4, with TRBD1 as a possible D gene (5 bases). V lost 7 bases and J lost 10, with 28 bases in between. CDR1 is MNHEY, CDR2 SMNVEV, per germline (reference sequence). CDR3 length: 17 residues. DNA for the CDR3: TGTGCCAGCATTAGAGGAGGGGACGACATTCGGGATGGAAAACTGTTTTTT. It codes for CASIRGGDDIRDGKLFF.

There are a few counts of this clonotype. The chain has TRBV5-1 and TRBJ2-5; 11 bases are a match to TRBD1. This CDR3 has 14 amino acids. Unmatched junction bases numbered 4, after V lost 4 bases and J lost 5 bases. CDR1 and CDR2 from the germline V gene are SGHRS and YFSETQ. CDR3 coding DNA: TGCGCCAGCAGCGCGGGGACAGGGGGGGAGACCCAGTACTTC. It yields the protein CASSAGTGGETQYF.

This clonotype showed up many times. The rearrangement uses TRBV4-2 and TRBJ2-1, with TRBD2 identical over 10 bases. J lost 7 bases, V lost 6 bases, and 18 bases had no gene match. This CDR3 is built from 18 residues. Germline V gene lookup returns CDR1 LGHNA and CDR2 YNFKEQ. The CDR3 region has the DNA TGTGCCAGCAGGCATAAAGGGGGACTAAGCGGGGGGGCAAATGAGCAGTTCTTC. It is translated as CASRHKGGLSGGANEQFF.

For this clonotype: Its ends do not fully match the called genes, so a read error is possible. The chain carries TRBV5-1 and TRBJ2-3; weak D call: TRBD2 (6 bases). Per germline, CDR1 SGHRS and CDR2 YFSETQ. This CDR3 contains 16 residues. In nucleotides, the CDR3 is TGCGCCGGCAGCTTGGCGGGCGGGGCCAGCACAGATACGCAGTATTTT. Its translation is CAGSLAGGASTDTQYF.

Worth noting for this clonotype: Just one base apart from a much larger clone, this may be a read error. This sequence joins TRBV29-1 and TRBJ2-5, with a weak D call TRBD2 (6 bases). The germline V gene encodes CDR1 SQVTM and CDR2 ANQGSEA. The CDR3 totals 13 residues. V gave up 7 bases and J gave up 4 bases, with 16 bases separating them. The DNA of the CDR3 is TGCAGCGCAGACAAGGGACTGGGAGAGACCCAGTACTTC. Protein product: CSADKGLGETQYF.

This clonotype showed up just a few times. V usage is TRBV6-4 and J usage is TRBJ1-2; 10 nucleotides match TRBD1. Germline CDR1 MRHNA, CDR2 SNTAGT. V shed 3 bases and J 3 bases; nucleotides not matched to a gene: 13. The CDR3 runs to 18 residues. The CDR3 loop reads CASSDVVPGDRGDYGYTF. The CDR3 DNA reads as TGTGCCAGCAGTGATGTAGTCCCTGGGGACAGGGGTGACTATGGCTACACCTTC.

The gene calls are TRBV6-1 and TRBJ1-1; D is perhaps TRBD1 (5 bases). V was cut by 2 bases and J by 1 base, with 8 bases left in between. The CDR3 covers 14 residues. Germline V gene lookup returns CDR1 MNHNS and CDR2 SASEGT. The chain's CDR3 is CASSESGPNTEAFF. The CDR3 DNA is TGTGCCAGCAGTGAATCAGGGCCGAACACTGAAGCTTTCTTT.

V and J are TRBV10-3 and TRBJ2-3; tentative D call: TRBD2 (6 bases). CDR1 and CDR2 (germline): ENHRY, SYGVKD. The CDR3 consists of 15 residues. Trimming shortened V by 1 base and J by 2 bases, and 10 bases separated the two germline ends. For the CDR3, the DNA is TGTGCCATCAGTGAGTTTAGCGGATTCACAGATACGCAGTATTTT. Translated, it gives CAISEFSGFTDTQYF.

The gene calls are TRBV6-2 or TRBV6-3 and TRBJ2-5; D possibly uses TRBD1 or TRBD2 (5 bases each). The CDR3 is 14 amino acids. Germline V gene sequence: CDR1 MNHEY, CDR2 SVGEGT. Trimming removed 6 bases from V and 5 bases from J, with 16 bases in between. CDR3 amino acids: CASRDPGAVETQYF. The DNA for the CDR3 is TGTGCCAGCAGAGATCCCGGGGCGGTTGAGACCCAGTACTTC.

This clonotype turned up a few times. At one boundary the junction diverges from the germline segment, which might be a read error. CDR3 in DNA: TGCACCAGCAGCTCGAATTCGCTAAGCTCCTACGAGCAGTACTTC. Its protein product is CTSSSNSLSSYEQYF. The rearrangement uses TRBV7-9 and TRBJ2-7; no clear D. The CDR3 covers 15 residues. Germline CDR1 SEHNR, CDR2 FQNEAQ (reference sequence).

This rearrangement joins TRBV2 to TRBJ1-3, with 10 bases lining up with TRBD1. There are 16 residues in the CDR3. Germline loops: CDR1 SNHLY, CDR2 FYNNEI. The trim removed 9 bases at V and 1 base at J, leaving 9 bases unmatched. The CDR3 DNA reads as TGTGCCAGTTACCCGGGACAGGGGATATCTGGAAACACCATATATTTT. Amino acids: CASYPGQGISGNTIYF.